The entry below gives a single T cell receptor (beta chain) sequence along with its context. Its target is unknown. The culture ran for approximately 10 days, and then CD4+ T cells were isolated. As their vaccination, participants received two doses of either BNT162b2 or mRNA-1273. Vaccine recipients, nucleocapsid antibody negative, had no prior SARS-CoV-2 infection. The assay was immunoSEQ multiplex PCR, and TCRdb's table has in-frame clones only and misses some. Here the sample spans approximately 74,000 clones, 73% being singletons. The data are from a study of vaccination effects on CD4 cells after COVID-19. Study overall: Sequencing was preceded by expansion of antigen-specific CD4+ T cells with viral peptide pools in the ViraFEST assay. Peptides at 10 ug/ml and IL-2 at about 9.8 IU/ml were added to around 2 million PBMC per well.

The clonotype comes from a human donor who received a COVID-19 vaccine. Material: CD4+ T cells from PBMCs cultured without peptide, obtained after COVID-19 vaccination.

The CDR3 is CASSFGGGGTEAFF. CDR3 nucleotide sequence: TGCGCCAGCAGCTTTGGGGGAGGAGGGACTGAAGCTTTCTTT. This chain joins TRBV5-1 and TRBJ1-1; perhaps TRBD1 as D (5 bases). CDR1 and CDR2 (germline): SGHRS, YFSETQ. Trimming pared 2 bases from V and 5 bases from J, leaving 13 bases between. This CDR3 has 14 residues.